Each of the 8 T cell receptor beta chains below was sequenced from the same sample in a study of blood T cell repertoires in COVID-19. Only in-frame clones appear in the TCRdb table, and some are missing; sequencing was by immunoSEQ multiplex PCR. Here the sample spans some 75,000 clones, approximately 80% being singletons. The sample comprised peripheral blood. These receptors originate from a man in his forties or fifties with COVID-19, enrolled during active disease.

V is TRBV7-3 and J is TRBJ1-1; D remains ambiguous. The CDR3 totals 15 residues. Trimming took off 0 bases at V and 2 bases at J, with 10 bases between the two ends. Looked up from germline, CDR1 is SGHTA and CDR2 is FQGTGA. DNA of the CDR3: TGTGCCAGCAGCTTAACTTCAGGCGCTAACACTGAAGCTTTCTTT. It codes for CASSLTSGANTEAFF.

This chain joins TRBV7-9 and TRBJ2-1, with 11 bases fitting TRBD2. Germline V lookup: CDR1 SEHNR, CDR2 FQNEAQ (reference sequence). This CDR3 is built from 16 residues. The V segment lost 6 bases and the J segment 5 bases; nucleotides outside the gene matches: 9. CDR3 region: CASSPGATSGDNEQFF. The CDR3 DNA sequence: TGTGCCAGCAGTCCGGGAGCGACTAGCGGGGACAATGAGCAGTTCTTC.

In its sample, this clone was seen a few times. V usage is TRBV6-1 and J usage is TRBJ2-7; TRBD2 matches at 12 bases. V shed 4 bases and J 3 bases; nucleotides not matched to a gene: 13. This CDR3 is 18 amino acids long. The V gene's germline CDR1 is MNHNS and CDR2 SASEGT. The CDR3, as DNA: TGTGCCAGCAGTGCGTCCCAACTAGCGGGAGGACGCGGCTACGAGCAGTACTTC. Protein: CASSASQLAGGRGYEQYF.

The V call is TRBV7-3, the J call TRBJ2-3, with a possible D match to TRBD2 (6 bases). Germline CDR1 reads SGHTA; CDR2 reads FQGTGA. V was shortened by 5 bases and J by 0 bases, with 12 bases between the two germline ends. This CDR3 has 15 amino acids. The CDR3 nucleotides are TGTGCCAGCAGCCTTAGCGGTTTTAGCACAGATACGCAGTATTTT. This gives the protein CASSLSGFSTDTQYF. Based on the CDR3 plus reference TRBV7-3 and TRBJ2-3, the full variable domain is GAGVSQTPSNKVTEKGKYVELRCDPISGHTALYWYRQSLGQGPEFLIYFQGTGAADDSGLPNDRFFAVRPEGSVSTLKIQRTERGDSAVYLCASSLSGFSTDTQYFGPGTRLTVL.

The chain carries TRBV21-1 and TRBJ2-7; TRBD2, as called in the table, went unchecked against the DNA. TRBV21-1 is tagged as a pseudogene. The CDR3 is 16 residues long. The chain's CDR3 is CASSKALCGSGGEQYF. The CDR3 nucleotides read TGTGCCAGCAGCAAAGCGCTTTGTGGGTCGGGAGGCGAGCAGTACTTC.

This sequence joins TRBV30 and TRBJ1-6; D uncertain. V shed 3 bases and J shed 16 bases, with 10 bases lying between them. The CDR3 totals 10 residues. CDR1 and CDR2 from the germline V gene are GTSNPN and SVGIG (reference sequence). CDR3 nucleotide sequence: TGTGCCTGGAGCGAGGGTCGACTCCACTTT. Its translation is CAWSEGRLHF.

CDR3 amino acids: CSTRLTDTQYF. For the CDR3, the DNA is TGTTCAACACGACTCACAGATACGCAGTATTTT. The V call is TRBV2, the J call TRBJ2-3; D unresolved. The CDR3 totals 11 residues. Germline V lookup: CDR1 SNHLY, CDR2 FYNNEI. Full variable domain (rest looked up from reference TRBV2 and TRBJ2-3): EPEVTQTPSHQVTQMGQEVILRCVPISNHLYFYWYRQILGQKVEFLVSFYNNEISEKSEIFDDQFSVERPDGSNFTLKIRSTKLEDSAMYFCSTRLTDTQYFGPGTRLTVL.

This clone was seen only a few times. In DNA, the CDR3 is TGTGCCTGGAGTGTACGAGACAGGGGGGACGTCCTGACTTTC. Its translation is CAWSVRDRGDVLTF. This rearrangement joins TRBV30 to TRBJ2-6, with 9 nucleotides matching TRBD1. Trimming took 0 bases from V and 11 from J; bases not matched to a gene: 5. Germline-derived CDR1 and CDR2 are GTSNPN and SVGIG (reference sequence). This CDR3 spans 14 amino acids.